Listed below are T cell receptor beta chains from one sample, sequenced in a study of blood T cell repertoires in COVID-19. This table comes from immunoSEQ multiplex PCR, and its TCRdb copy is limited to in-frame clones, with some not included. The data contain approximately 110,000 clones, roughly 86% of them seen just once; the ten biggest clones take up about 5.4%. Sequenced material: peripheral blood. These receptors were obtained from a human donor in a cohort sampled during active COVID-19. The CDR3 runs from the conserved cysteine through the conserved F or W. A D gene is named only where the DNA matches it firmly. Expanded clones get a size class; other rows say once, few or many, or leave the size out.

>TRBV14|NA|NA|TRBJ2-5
CASSHNRKTQYF
TGTGCCAGCAGCCATAACAGAAAGACCCAGTACTTC
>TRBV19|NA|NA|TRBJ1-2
CASRSGDYGYTF
TGTGCCAGTAGAAGCGGAGACTATGGCTACACCTTC
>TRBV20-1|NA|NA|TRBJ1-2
CSASNRGDYGYTF
TGCAGTGCTAGTAATCGGGGGGACTATGGCTACACCTTC
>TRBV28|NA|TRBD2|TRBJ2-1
CASSFTSGRAYNEQFF
TGTGCCAGCAGTTTCACTAGCGGGAGGGCCTACAATGAGCAGTTCTTC
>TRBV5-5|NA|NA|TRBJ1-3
CASSLATRITGNTIYF
TGTGCCAGCAGCTTGGCCACTAGGATTACTGGAAACACCATATATTTT
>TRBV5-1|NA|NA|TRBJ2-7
CASTTGYEQYF
TGCGCCAGCACCACCGGCTACGAGCAGTACTTC
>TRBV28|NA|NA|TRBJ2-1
CASRSRVHEQFF
TGTGCCAGCAGATCCAGGGTCCATGAGCAGTTCTTC
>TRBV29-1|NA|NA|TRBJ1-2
CSVVASVYGYTF
TGCAGCGTTGTAGCGTCGGTCTATGGCTACACCTTC
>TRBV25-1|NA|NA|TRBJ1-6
CASSDRGTTYNSPLHF
TGTGCCAGCAGTGACAGGGGCACAACCTATAATTCACCCCTCCACTTT
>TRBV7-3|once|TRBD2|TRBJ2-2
CASSLGGRVTGELFF
TGTGCCAGCAGCTTAGGCGGGAGGGTCACCGGGGAGCTGTTTTTT
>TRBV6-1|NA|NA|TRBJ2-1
CASSEADSRDINYNEQFF
TGTGCCAGCAGTGAAGCTGACTCCCGGGACATAAACTACAATGAGCAGTTCTTC
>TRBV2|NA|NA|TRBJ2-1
CASSVSLPGSNEQFF
TGTGCCAGCAGTGTGTCCCTACCAGGGTCCAATGAGCAGTTCTTC
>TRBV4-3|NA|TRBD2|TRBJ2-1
CASSQDTSGSYNEQFF
TGCGCCAGCAGCCAGGACACTAGCGGCTCCTACAATGAGCAGTTCTTC
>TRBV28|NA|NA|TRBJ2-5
CASSSRGTQYF
TGTGCCAGCAGTTCCAGAGGGACCCAGTACTTC
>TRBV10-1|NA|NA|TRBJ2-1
CASSGTPRVNEQFF
TGCGCCAGCAGTGGGACGCCGAGGGTCAATGAGCAGTTCTTC
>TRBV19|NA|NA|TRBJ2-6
CASKRLKSGANVLTF
TGTGCCAGTAAGCGGTTAAAGTCTGGGGCCAACGTCCTGACTTTC
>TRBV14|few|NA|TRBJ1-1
CASSLALNTEAFF
TGTGCCAGCAGCCTGGCTTTGAACACTGAAGCTTTCTTT
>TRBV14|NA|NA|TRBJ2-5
CASPQPPAPETQYF
TGTGCCAGCCCCCAACCCCCAGCGCCAGAGACCCAGTACTTC
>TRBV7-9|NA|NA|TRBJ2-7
CASSLLNRAYEQYF
TGTGCCAGCAGCTTACTTAACAGGGCCTACGAGCAGTACTTC
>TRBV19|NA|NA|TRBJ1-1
CASSIAQGLTEAFF
TGTGCCAGTAGTATTGCGCAGGGACTCACTGAAGCTTTCTTT
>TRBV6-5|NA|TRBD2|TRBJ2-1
CASSSPFSGGNEQFF
TGTGCCAGCAGTTCCCCCTTTAGCGGGGGCAATGAGCAGTTCTTC
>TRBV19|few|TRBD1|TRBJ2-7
CASSIRGQGDEQYF
TGTGCCAGTAGTATACGAGGACAGGGGGACGAGCAGTACTTC
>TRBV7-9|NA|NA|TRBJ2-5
CASSSLQGNRHVKETQYF
TGTGCCAGCAGCTCCCTTCAGGGGAACCGACACGTAAAAGAGACCCAGTACTTC
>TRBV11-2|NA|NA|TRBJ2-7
CASSLDVSYEQYF
TGTGCCAGCAGCTTAGACGTATCCTACGAGCAGTACTTC
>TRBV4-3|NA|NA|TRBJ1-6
CASSQDDDRSSYNSPLHF
TGCGCCAGCAGCCAAGATGACGACCGGAGCTCCTATAATTCACCCCTCCACTTT
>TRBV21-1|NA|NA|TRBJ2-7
CASSKIKEFSGSLHEQYF
TGTGCCAGCAGCAAAATAAAGGAGTTCAGCGGGAGTTTACACGAGCAGTACTTC
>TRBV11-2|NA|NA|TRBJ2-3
CASSLQRLHTDTQYF
TGTGCCAGCAGCTTACAGCGGTTACACACAGATACGCAGTATTTT
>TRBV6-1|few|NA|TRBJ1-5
CASSEKRAGLSNQPQHF
TGTGCCAGCAGTGAAAAAAGGGCAGGGTTAAGCAATCAGCCCCAGCATTTT
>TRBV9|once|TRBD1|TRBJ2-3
CASSVGGTGLDTQYF
TGTGCCAGCAGCGTAGGTGGGACAGGGCTGGATACGCAGTATTTT
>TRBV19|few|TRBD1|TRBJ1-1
CASSPQGQGTEAFF
TGTGCCAGTAGTCCCCAAGGACAGGGGACTGAAGCTTTCTTT
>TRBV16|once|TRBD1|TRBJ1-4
CASSQSGSQRQGELFF
TGTGCCAGCAGCCAATCAGGGAGCCAAAGACAGGGAGAACTGTTTTTT
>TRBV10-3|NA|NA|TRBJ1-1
CAISGSMAEAFF
TGTGCCATCAGCGGTTCGATGGCTGAAGCTTTCTTT
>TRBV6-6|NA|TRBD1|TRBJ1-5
CASSKTGGHQPQHF
TGTGCCAGCAGCAAGACAGGGGGCCATCAGCCCCAGCATTTT
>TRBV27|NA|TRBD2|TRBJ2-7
CASQPPSGSSISPHEQYF
TGTGCCAGCCAACCCCCGAGCGGGAGTTCTATAAGTCCTCACGAGCAGTACTTC
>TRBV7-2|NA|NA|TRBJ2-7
CASSSITYEQYF
TGTGCCAGCAGCTCCATAACTTACGAGCAGTACTTC
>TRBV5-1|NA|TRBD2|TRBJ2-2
CASTLVAGATGELFF
TGCGCCAGCACTCTTGTAGCGGGAGCCACCGGGGAGCTGTTTTTT
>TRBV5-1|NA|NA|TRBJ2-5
CASSISQETQYF
TGCGCCAGCAGCATCAGCCAAGAGACCCAGTACTTC
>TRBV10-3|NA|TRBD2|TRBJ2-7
CATSAGDQGLAYEQYF
TGTGCCACGTCGGCGGGGGACCAGGGACTCGCCTACGAGCAGTACTTC
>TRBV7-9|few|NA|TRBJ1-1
CASSLVAVGSSEAFF
TGTGCCAGCAGCTTAGTCGCCGTGGGCAGTTCAGAAGCTTTCTTT
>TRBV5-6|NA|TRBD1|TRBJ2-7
CASSLGTGFSYEQYF
TGTGCCAGCAGCTTGGGGACAGGATTTTCCTACGAGCAGTACTTC
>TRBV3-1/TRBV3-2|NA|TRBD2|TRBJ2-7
CASSPIAGGVNEQYF
TGTGCCAGCAGCCCGATAGCGGGAGGGGTAAACGAGCAGTACTTC
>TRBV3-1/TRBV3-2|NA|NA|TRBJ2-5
CASSQDWSGSGTQYF
TGTGCCAGCAGCCAAGATTGGTCGGGGTCAGGGACCCAGTACTTC
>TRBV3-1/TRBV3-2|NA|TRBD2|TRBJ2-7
CASSSSGRNPYEQYF
TGTGCCAGCAGCAGTAGCGGGAGGAACCCCTACGAGCAGTACTTC
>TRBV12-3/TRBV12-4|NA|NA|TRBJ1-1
CASSFGGTEAFF
TGTGCCAGCAGTTTCGGGGGGACTGAAGCTTTCTTT
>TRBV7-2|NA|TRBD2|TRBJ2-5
CASSSSSGQETQYF
TGTGCCAGCAGCTCCTCTAGCGGTCAAGAGACCCAGTACTTC
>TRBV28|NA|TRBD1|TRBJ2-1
CASSLRQGVGNEQFF
TGTGCCAGCAGTTTGAGGCAGGGGGTAGGCAATGAGCAGTTCTTC
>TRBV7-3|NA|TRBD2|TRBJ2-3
CASSSSSGLLSTDTQYF
TGTGCCAGCAGCTCCTCTAGCGGGCTTTTATCCACAGATACGCAGTATTTT
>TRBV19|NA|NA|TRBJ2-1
CASSISQVRSYNEQFF
TGTGCCAGTAGTATTTCTCAGGTTCGCTCCTACAATGAGCAGTTCTTC
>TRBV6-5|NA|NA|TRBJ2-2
CATGERIGELFF
TGTGCCACGGGGGAGCGGATCGGGGAGCTGTTTTTT
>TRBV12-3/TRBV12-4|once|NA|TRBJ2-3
CASTQRATQYF
TGTGCCAGCACCCAGAGGGCCACGCAGTATTTT
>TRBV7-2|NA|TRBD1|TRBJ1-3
CASSFVPTGDHGNTIYF
TGTGCCAGCAGCTTTGTTCCGACAGGGGACCATGGAAACACCATATATTTT
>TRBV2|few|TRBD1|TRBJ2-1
CASSVEFRVGQGLNEQFF
TGTGCCAGCAGTGTGGAGTTTAGGGTTGGACAGGGGTTAAATGAGCAGTTCTTC
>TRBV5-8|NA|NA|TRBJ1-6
CASSPRDTAYNSPLHF
TGTGCCAGCAGCCCCCGAGACACCGCCTATAATTCACCCCTCCACTTT
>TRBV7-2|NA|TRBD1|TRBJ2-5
CASSMDRSETQYF
TGTGCCAGCAGCATGGACAGGTCAGAGACCCAGTACTTC
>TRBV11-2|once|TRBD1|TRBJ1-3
CASSYIQGAISGNTIYF
TGTGCCAGCAGCTACATACAGGGGGCGATCTCTGGAAACACCATATATTTT
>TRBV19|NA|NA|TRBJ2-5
CASSINVLSRDETQYF
TGTGCCAGTAGTATAAACGTCCTTTCCCGCGATGAGACCCAGTACTTC
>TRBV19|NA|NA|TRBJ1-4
CASFHDERYEKLFF
TGTGCCAGCTTTCATGACGAGAGGTATGAAAAACTGTTTTTT
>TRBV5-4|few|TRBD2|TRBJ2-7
CASSSGGSKVYEQYF
TGTGCCAGCAGCTCCGGGGGGAGTAAGGTCTACGAGCAGTACTTC
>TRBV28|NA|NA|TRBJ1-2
CASSLFQGSGYTF
TGTGCCAGCAGTTTATTCCAGGGGAGTGGCTACACCTTC